This T cell receptor beta chain was recorded in a study of cytomegalovirus exposure and HLA in healthy donors. Findings and limits, study-wide: By a later analysis, the bulk of CMV-associated TCR beta chains appeared HLA-restricted. Common viral pathogens seemed, in a later analysis, to connect with several of the most significant clusters.

Participants comprised healthy donors of bone marrow. Concerning this clone: What it recognizes is unknown.

Germline V CDR1 and CDR2: LNHDA, SQIVND (reference sequence). There are 15 residues in the CDR3. Trimming took off 0 bases at V and 6 bases at J, with 14 bases between the two ends. PCR amplification relied on 60 Vbeta primers (plus 13 Jbeta primers). Assay: immunoSEQ multiplex PCR; the TCRdb copy retains only in-frame clones and omits some. The data show 110,000 to 150,000 clones, 75% to 90% seen once. This TCR was recovered from a female donor in good health and CMV-seronegative. Sequenced material: PBMCs. The chain joins TRBV19 to TRBJ1-2; tentative D call: TRBD1 (5 bases). CDR3 region: CASSIDFGGANGYTF. The CDR3 region has the DNA TGTGCCAGTAGTATAGATTTTGGAGGGGCTAATGGCTACACCTTC.